One and the same sample provided the 9 T cell receptor beta chains below, sequenced in a study of technical replicates of blood from several donors. The table came from immunoSEQ multiplex PCR; TCRdb's copy has only in-frame clones and leaves some out. The sample has approximately 75,000 clones, 97% seen once; the top ten hold under 0.3%. Sequenced: T cells isolated from PBMCs. The receptors here all came from a human donor in good health.

This clone was seen a single time. The V and J genes are TRBV7-9 and TRBJ2-1; D perhaps matches TRBD2 (6 bases). Trimming took 1 base from V and 5 from J, leaving 15 bases between them. This CDR3 comprises 16 residues. Germline-derived CDR1 and CDR2 are SEHNR and FQNEAQ (reference sequence). DNA for the CDR3: TGTGCCAGCAGCTTAGTGCCCCCTAGCGATCACAATGAGCAGTTCTTC. As protein: CASSLVPPSDHNEQFF.

This clone is a singleton in its sample. The DNA of the CDR3 is TGTGCCAGCAGCTCATTCCTAGCGGGGACCTACGAGCAGTACTTC. Protein: CASSSFLAGTYEQYF. The chain couples TRBV11-1 to TRBJ2-7; the match to TRBD2 covers 9 bases. The length of the CDR3 is 15 residues. Germline assignment: CDR1 SGHAT and CDR2 FQDESV (reference sequence). Trimming at V came to 4 bases and at J to 2 bases, leaving 6 bases not matched to a gene.

The chain has TRBV7-8 and TRBJ2-1; the D gene is possibly TRBD2 (5 bases). From germline, CDR1 is SGHVS and CDR2 FQNEAQ. CDR3 size: 12 residues. V lost 2 bases and J 7 bases, leaving 6 bases between the germline ends. CDR3 residues: CASSLSGNEQFF. The DNA for the CDR3 is TGTGCCAGCAGCTTATCGGGGAATGAGCAGTTCTTC. Together with reference TRBV7-8 and TRBJ2-1, the CDR3 gives the full variable domain: GAGVSQSPRYKVAKRGQDVALRCDPISGHVSLFWYQQALGQGPEFLTYFQNEAQLDKSGLPSDRFFAERPEGSVSTLKIQRTQQEDSAVYLCASSLSGNEQFFGPGTRLTVL.

This clone is a singleton in its sample. The chain uses TRBV5-4 and TRBJ2-1, with 9 nucleotides matching TRBD2. CDR1 is SGHNT and CDR2 is YYREEE in the germline V gene (reference sequence). V was pared by 0 bases and J by 6 bases, with 4 bases of the junction left unmatched. The CDR3 is 15 residues long. Written as DNA, the CDR3 is TGTGCCAGCAGCTTGGGACTAGCGGCTTCCAATGAGCAGTTCTTC. Protein product: CASSLGLAASNEQFF.

The CDR3: CASSRQGSTGELFF. The DNA of the CDR3 is TGTGCCAGCAGCCGACAGGGGTCCACCGGGGAGCTGTTTTTT. V usage is TRBV28 and J usage is TRBJ2-2; 8 nucleotides match TRBD1. The germline gives CDR1 MDHEN, CDR2 SYDVKM. J lost 4 bases, V lost 6 bases, and 4 bases had no gene match. The CDR3 length is 14 residues.

The V call is TRBV29-1, the J call TRBJ2-1; 7 bases match TRBD2. This CDR3 is 13 amino acids long. Germline V gene data show CDR1 as SQVTM and CDR2 as ANQGSEA. V trimming: 1 base; J trimming: 8 bases; junction bases outside the gene matches: 5. The CDR3 DNA is TGCAGCGTTGAAGGGACTAGGGTCTATGAGCAGTTCTTC. Its protein is CSVEGTRVYEQFF.

This chain joins TRBV18 and TRBJ2-3; 8 bases fit TRBD2. CDR1 and CDR2 (germline): KGHSH, LQKENI. Losses at the gene ends were 6 bases for V and 4 bases for J; bases not matched to a gene: 9. The CDR3 extends over 15 amino acids. The CDR3 coding sequence is TGTGCCAGCTCCCCAGGGCGGGAGGCGGCAGATACGCAGTATTTT. The encoded protein is CASSPGREAADTQYF.

This clone occurred once. V and J are TRBV6-5 and TRBJ2-1; 10 nucleotides match TRBD2. The CDR3 sequence is 16 residues long. Germline lookup yields CDR1 MNHEY and CDR2 SVGAGI. Trimming took 3 bases from V and 0 from J; bases not matched to a gene: 2. Written as DNA, the CDR3 is TGTGCCAGCAGTTATCCTAGCGGGAGCTCCTACAATGAGCAGTTCTTC. Protein product: CASSYPSGSSYNEQFF.

This sequence joins TRBV27 and TRBJ1-1; 9 nucleotides line up with TRBD1. CDR1 and CDR2 (germline): MNHEY, SMNVEV (reference sequence). The CDR3 extends over 13 amino acids. V shed 6 bases, J shed 4 bases, and the junction held 3 bases outside the gene matches. The CDR3, as DNA: TGTGCCAGCAGAGTACAGGGGGCCACTGAAGCTTTCTTT. This sequence encodes CASRVQGATEAFF.